Each of the 13 T cell receptor beta chains below was sequenced from the same sample in a study of shared clonotypes between healthy human individuals. Measured with immunoSEQ multiplex PCR; TCRdb has only the in-frame clones, and not every one. The table has around 1.6 million clones, around 98% seen once. Sequenced sample: naive CD4+ T cells sorted from blood. Subset reported: CD45RA+ positively selected. The receptor source for this set is a man younger than 40 in good health.

Turning to this clone: Other DNA sequences in the sample encode the same CDR3. The chain has TRBV7-9 and TRBJ2-7; unclear D gene. Germline lookup yields CDR1 SEHNR and CDR2 FQNEAQ (reference sequence). Trimming removed 5 bases at V and 2 bases at J, with 10 bases between. This CDR3 comprises 13 residues. As DNA, the CDR3 is TGTGCCAGCAGCCTTAGAAAGGCCTACGAGCAGTACTTC. Encoded protein: CASSLRKAYEQYF.

The rearrangement joins TRBV6-5 to TRBJ2-3; D uncertain. This CDR3 has 11 amino acids. Germline loops: CDR1 MNHEY, CDR2 SVGAGI. Trimming took off 7 bases at V and 3 bases at J, with 5 bases between the two ends. Here the CDR3 reads CASKQTDTQYF. For the CDR3, the DNA is TGTGCCAGCAAGCAGACAGATACGCAGTATTTT.

The rearrangement joins TRBV2 to TRBJ2-1; 7 nucleotides agree with TRBD1. CDR1 is SNHLY, CDR2 FYNNEI, per germline. V shed 6 bases, J shed 10 bases, and the junction held 3 bases outside the gene matches. This CDR3 is 11 amino acids long. As DNA, the CDR3 is TGTGCCAGCAGCAGGACAGGAGAGCAGTTCTTC. It is translated as CASSRTGEQFF.

This chain joins TRBV7-9 and TRBJ1-2; the match to TRBD1 covers 8 bases. The CDR3 sequence is 15 residues long. V lost 3 bases and J lost 4; bases outside the gene matches: 7. The germline V gene encodes CDR1 SEHNR and CDR2 FQNEAQ (reference sequence). The CDR3 DNA sequence: TGTGCCAGCAGCTTGGAGACAGGGGAGGTCTATGGCTACACCTTC. It yields the protein CASSLETGEVYGYTF.

This chain links TRBV5-6 with TRBJ1-4, with TRBD1 identical over 12 bases. Losses at the gene ends were 4 bases for V and 2 bases for J; bases not matched to a gene: 12. Germline CDR1 is SGHDT and CDR2 is YYEEEE. The CDR3 spans 19 residues. In DNA form, the CDR3 reads TGTGCCAGCAGCGGGTACCGGGACAGGGGGCTAGCGACTAATGAAAAACTGTTTTTT. Its protein is CASSGYRDRGLATNEKLFF.

The V call is TRBV6-9, the J call TRBJ1-4, with 8 bases matching TRBD1. With 4 bases clipped from V and 0 bases from J, the junction kept 16 bases outside the gene matches. This CDR3 has 20 amino acids. CDR1 and CDR2 from the germline V gene are MNHGY and SVAAGI. Here the CDR3 reads CASSFGDGQGISATNEKLFF. CDR3 sequence (DNA): TGTGCCAGCAGTTTTGGGGACGGACAGGGTATATCGGCAACTAATGAAAAACTGTTTTTT.

The chain has TRBV29-1 and TRBJ2-3; 10 positions match TRBD2. The CDR3 sequence is 14 residues long. The V and J ends lost 5 bases and 5 bases, in that order; junction bases with no gene match: 7. CDR1 and CDR2 from the germline V gene are SQVTM and ANQGSEA. CDR3 region: CSVRASGSVDTQYF. CDR3 nucleotide sequence: TGCAGCGTTCGGGCTAGCGGGAGTGTAGATACGCAGTATTTT.

The rearrangement uses TRBV5-1 and TRBJ2-1; 14 nucleotides match TRBD2. Germline V CDR1 and CDR2: SGHRS, YFSETQ. With V trimmed by 4 bases and J by 5 bases, 11 bases remained unmatched. This CDR3 region has 18 residues. The CDR3 loop reads CASSPGLAGANLNNEQFF. The CDR3 coding sequence is TGCGCCAGCAGCCCGGGACTAGCGGGAGCGAACTTAAACAATGAGCAGTTCTTC.

This chain uses TRBV5-6 with TRBJ2-1; D perhaps matches TRBD2 (5 bases). Trimming removed 1 base at V and 8 bases at J, with 10 bases between. The germline V gene has CDR1 SGHDT and CDR2 YYEEEE. The CDR3 is 13 amino acids. This chain's CDR3 is CASSLPLAYEQFF. As DNA, the CDR3 is TGTGCCAGCAGCTTGCCCCTAGCCTATGAGCAGTTCTTC.

CDR3 nucleotides: TGTGCCATCAGAACGGGACAGGGGGTATCCGGGGAGCTGTTTTTT. Its protein product is CAIRTGQGVSGELFF. The chain recombines TRBV10-3 with TRBJ2-2; TRBD1 agrees at 11 bases. The CDR3 runs 15 residues. J was trimmed by 6 bases and V by 6 bases; bases with no gene match: 6. Germline values: CDR1 ENHRY, CDR2 SYGVKD.

CDR3 loop: CSGVWNTEAFF. DNA for the CDR3: TGCAGCGGGGTATGGAACACTGAAGCTTTCTTT. J is TRBJ1-1 and V is TRBV20-1, with D hard to call. The CDR3 extends over 11 amino acids. Germline CDR1 and CDR2: DFQATT and SNEGSKA (reference sequence).

As for this clone: Other DNA variants within this sample encode the same CDR3. The chain is built from TRBV7-6 and TRBJ2-5, with D possibly matching TRBD2 (5 bases). The CDR3 extends over 13 amino acids. Germline values: CDR1 SGHVS, CDR2 FNYEAQ. The ends were cut back, 5 bases at V and 5 bases at J, with 12 bases in the middle. The CDR3 spells CASSPRGGETQYF. The CDR3 nucleotides read TGTGCCAGCAGCCCTCGGGGTGGGGAGACCCAGTACTTC.

This chain connects TRBV19 to TRBJ2-1, with D unclear. CDR3 length: 12 amino acids. Germline V lookup: CDR1 LNHDA, CDR2 SQIVND (reference sequence). V gave up 5 bases and J gave up 6 bases, with 8 bases separating them. The CDR3 is CASSALPNEQFF. In nucleotides, the CDR3 is TGTGCCAGTAGTGCGTTACCCAATGAGCAGTTCTTC.